These T cell receptor beta chains were read from a single sample in a study of blood T cell repertoires in COVID-19. Sequenced by immunoSEQ multiplex PCR; TCRdb stores in-frame clones only, minus some. The sample holds some 220,000 clones, about four fifths seen once. Sequences were obtained from peripheral blood. All receptors derive from a woman aged 25 to 39 who had recovered from COVID-19. Both conserved end residues are part of each CDR3. The D gene is left open where the match is weak. Expanded clones are given a class, and other clones once, few, many or no size at all.

CDR3	DNA	size	V	J	D
CASSLVGLAAKGSYNEQFF	TGTGCCAGCAGCTTAGTGGGTTTGGCGGCCAAGGGGTCCTACAATGAGCAGTTCTTC	once	TRBV11-2	TRBJ2-1	.
CASSEWGGGNTIYF	TGTGCCAGCAGTGAATGGGGGGGAGGAAACACCATATATTTT	.	TRBV25-1	TRBJ1-3	.
CASSPSGGTEAFF	TGTGCCAGCAGCCCCTCCGGAGGAACTGAAGCTTTCTTT	.	TRBV3-1/TRBV3-2	TRBJ1-1	.
CASSLGGTGGQYF	TGTGCCAGCAGTTTAGGAGGGACCGGAGGGCAGTACTTC	few	TRBV28	TRBJ2-7	.
CASSLAGGVAYNEQFF	TGTGCCAGCAGCTTAGCGGGCGGGGTCGCCTACAATGAGCAGTTCTTC	.	TRBV11-3	TRBJ2-1	.
CASSLGGRVDQPQHF	TGTGCCAGCAGCTTGGGGGGGCGAGTGGATCAGCCCCAGCATTTT	.	TRBV5-5	TRBJ1-5	.
CASSYSPLGDYEQYF	TGTGCCAGCAGTTACTCTCCGCTCGGGGACTACGAGCAGTACTTC	.	TRBV6-2/TRBV6-3	TRBJ2-7	.
CASRPGLAYNEQFF	TGTGCCAGCAGACCGGGACTAGCGTACAATGAGCAGTTCTTC	.	TRBV6-5	TRBJ2-1	TRBD2
CASTGQGNTEAFF	TGTGCCAGCACCGGACAGGGTAACACTGAAGCTTTCTTT	.	TRBV6-5	TRBJ1-1	TRBD1
CASLLAGAHEQYF	TGTGCCAGCCTTTTAGCGGGAGCCCACGAGCAGTACTTC	.	TRBV28	TRBJ2-7	TRBD2
CASRPGQGASNTGELFF	TGTGCCAGCAGACCGGGACAGGGGGCCTCGAACACCGGGGAGCTGTTTTTT	.	TRBV25-1	TRBJ2-2	TRBD1
CASSRSQYTEAFF	TGCGCCAGCAGCAGGAGTCAGTACACTGAAGCTTTCTTT	.	TRBV5-1	TRBJ1-1	.
CASGERTAKETQYF	TGCGCCAGCGGGGAGAGGACAGCCAAAGAGACCCAGTACTTC	few	TRBV5-1	TRBJ2-5	.
CAWEGLGGIYGYTF	TGTGCCTGGGAGGGACTGGGTGGAATCTATGGCTACACCTTC	.	TRBV30	TRBJ1-2	.
CASSYGTSEQETQYF	TGTGCCAGCAGTTATGGGACTAGCGAGCAAGAGACCCAGTACTTC	.	TRBV6-2/TRBV6-3	TRBJ2-5	TRBD2
CASHGQSPEAFF	TGTGCCAGTCATGGACAGAGCCCTGAAGCTTTCTTT	.	TRBV6-5	TRBJ1-1	.
CASSTLTSGSIYEQYF	TGTGCCAGCAGTACCTTGACTAGCGGGAGTATCTACGAGCAGTACTTC	.	TRBV27	TRBJ2-7	TRBD2
CASSPPQGSGHEQYF	TGTGCCAGCAGTCCCCCTCAGGGTAGCGGTCACGAGCAGTACTTC	.	TRBV28	TRBJ2-7	.